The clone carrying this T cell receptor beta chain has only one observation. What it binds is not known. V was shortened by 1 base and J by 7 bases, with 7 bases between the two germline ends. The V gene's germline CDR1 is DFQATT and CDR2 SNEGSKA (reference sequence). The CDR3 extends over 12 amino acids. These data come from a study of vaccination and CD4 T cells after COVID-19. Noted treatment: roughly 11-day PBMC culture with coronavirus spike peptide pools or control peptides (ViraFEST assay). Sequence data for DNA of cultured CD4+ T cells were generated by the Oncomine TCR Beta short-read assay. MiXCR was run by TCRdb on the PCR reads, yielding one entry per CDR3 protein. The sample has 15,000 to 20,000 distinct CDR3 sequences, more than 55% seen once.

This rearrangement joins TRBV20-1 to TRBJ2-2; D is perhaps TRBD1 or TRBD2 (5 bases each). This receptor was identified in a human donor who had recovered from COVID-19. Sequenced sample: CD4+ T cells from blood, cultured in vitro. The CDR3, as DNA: TGCAGTGCTAGAGGGGGGATCGGGGAGCTGTTTTTT. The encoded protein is CSARGGIGELFF.